Below are 16 T cell receptor beta chains sequenced from a single sample in a study of CD8+CD57+ T cells in acquired aplastic anemia. Whoever was chosen for sequencing had shown CD8+CD57+ cell expansion by flow cytometry. Genomic DNA, serving as template, underwent TCR beta VDJ and CDR3 profiling. TCRdb reprocessed the reads with MiXCR, giving one entry per CDR3 protein. Of 150,000 to 200,000 distinct CDR3 sequences listed, roughly 50% are singletons. The sequenced sample was sorted CD4+, CD8+, or CD8+CD57+ T cells (not recorded which) from PBMCs. These receptors were collected from a human donor with aplastic anemia.

The V call is TRBV7-2, the J call TRBJ2-3; no firm D call. The CDR3 spans 14 residues. Trimming cost V 3 bases and J 0 bases, with 7 bases left between them. The germline gives CDR1 SGHTA, CDR2 FQGNSA. CDR3 region: CASSFFGSTDTQYF. The CDR3 DNA reads TGTGCCAGCAGCTTTTTTGGGAGCACAGATACGCAGTATTTT.

This clonotype was seen a handful of times. A much larger clone sits a single nucleotide away, making a read error possible. This rearrangement joins TRBV10-3 to TRBJ1-5, with unresolved D. The CDR3 covers 15 residues. Looked up from germline, CDR1 is ENHRY and CDR2 is SYGVKD. This CDR3 reads CATRLTVASKQPQHF. For the CDR3, the DNA is TGTGCCACCAGGCTCACAGTGGCTAGCAAGCAGCCCCAGCATTTT.

This clonotype was seen repeatedly, ten times or more. The CDR3 DNA is TGTGCCAGCAGTGACCCGGGACCCCACGGGGAGCTGTTTTTT. Translating it yields CASSDPGPHGELFF. The chain links TRBV25-1 to TRBJ2-2, with D perhaps assigned TRBD1 or TRBD2 (5 bases each). This CDR3 is 14 amino acids long. V shed 3 bases and J shed 7 bases, with 12 bases lying between them. CDR1 MGHDK and CDR2 SYGVNS come from the germline V gene. Full variable domain (remainder filled in from reference TRBV25-1 and TRBJ2-2): EADIYQTPRYLVIGTGKKITLECSQTMGHDKMYWYQQDPGMELHLIHYSYGVNSTEKGDLSSESTVSRIRTEHFPLTLESARPSHTSQYLCASSDPGPHGELFFGEGSRLTVL.

This clonotype has a count of ten or more. One end of the junction fails to match germline, which may point to a read error. The gene calls are TRBV20-1 and TRBJ2-1, with a weak D call TRBD2 (5 bases). The CDR3 spans 12 residues. CDR1 and CDR2 (germline): DFQATT, SNEGSKA (reference sequence). The CDR3 DNA is TGCAGTGCTAGGTTATCCGGGGTTGAGCGGTTCTTC. This translates into CSARLSGVERFF.

CDR3 nucleotides: TGTGCCAGCAGCTTAGTAGGGGGGGTCACTGAAGCTTTCTTT. It is translated as CASSLVGGVTEAFF. The chain uses TRBV7-2 and TRBJ1-1; tentatively, D is TRBD1 (6 bases). This CDR3 has 14 residues. Between the trimmed V and J ends, which lost 1 base and 4 bases, there was a span of 10 bases. The germline gives CDR1 SGHTA, CDR2 FQGNSA.

In this sample, this clonotype turned up many times. This chain links TRBV19 with TRBJ2-3; D gene uncertain. CDR3 length: 13 amino acids. The V end lost 8 bases, the J end lost 0 bases, and 9 bases lay between the germline ends. Germline CDR1 and CDR2: LNHDA and SQIVND (reference sequence). This CDR3 reads CASRSDSTDTQYF. The CDR3 DNA follows: TGTGCCAGTCGAAGTGATAGCACAGATACGCAGTATTTT.

This clonotype was seen at least ten times. V usage is TRBV9 and J usage is TRBJ1-2; 7 bases are shared with TRBD1. The CDR3 has 15 residues. V lost 0 bases to trimming and J lost 2 bases; unmatched junction nucleotides: 4. CDR1 is SGDLS, CDR2 YYNGEE, per germline. The CDR3 DNA follows: TGTGCCAGCAGCGTAGATGAGGGGGCGAACTATGGCTACACCTTC. Protein: CASSVDEGANYGYTF.

In its sample, this clonotype was seen many times. An end of the junction differs from the germline gene, which may be a read error. The gene calls are TRBV19 and TRBJ2-5, with TRBD1 matching 9 bases. Looked up from germline, CDR1 is LNHDA and CDR2 is SQIVND (reference sequence). The CDR3 is 13 residues long. CDR3 sequence reads: CASSVDRGETQYF. In DNA form, the CDR3 reads TGTGCCAGTAGTGTAGACAGGGGGGAGACCCAGTACTTC.

This clonotype was detected many times. The V gene is TRBV2, the J gene TRBJ2-3; D could derive from TRBD1 or TRBD2 (5 bases each). The CDR3 loop spans 15 amino acids. Trimming removed 1 base at V and 4 bases at J, with 12 bases between. From germline, CDR1 is SNHLY and CDR2 FYNNEI. The CDR3 nucleotides read TGTGCCAGCAGTGAAGAGGGGACCGGGGCAGATACGCAGTATTTT. Translating gives CASSEEGTGADTQYF.

This clonotype appeared many times. This chain links TRBV7-2 with TRBJ2-5; 11 positions agree with TRBD1. Germline CDR1 reads SGHTA; CDR2 reads FQGNSA. V was clipped by 5 bases and J by 1 base; unmatched bases: 6. This CDR3 is built from 16 residues. CDR3 in amino acids: CASSPPGTGGQETQYF. The CDR3 DNA follows: TGTGCCAGCAGCCCACCCGGGACAGGGGGCCAAGAGACCCAGTACTTC. The full variable domain, with the rest looked up from reference TRBV7-2 and TRBJ2-5, is GAGVSQSPSNKVTEKGKDVELRCDPISGHTALYWYRQSLGQGLEFLIYFQGNSAPDKSGLPSDRFSAERTGGSVSTLTIQRTQQEDSAVYLCASSPPGTGGQETQYFGPGTRLLVL.

This clonotype was seen ten or more times. V gene TRBV7-2 combines with J gene TRBJ2-1; tentatively, D is TRBD1 or TRBD2 (5 bases each). The CDR3 is 15 residues long. V was trimmed by 5 bases and J by 4 bases, leaving 15 bases between them. Germline loops: CDR1 SGHTA, CDR2 FQGNSA. The CDR3 sequence is CASSPSGAGYNEQFF. CDR3 DNA sequence: TGTGCCAGCAGCCCGTCCGGGGCCGGTTACAATGAGCAGTTCTTC.

V usage is TRBV29-1 and J usage is TRBJ1-4, with unresolved D. The CDR3 has 13 amino acids. In germline, CDR1 is SQVTM, CDR2 ANQGSEA. V lost 8 bases and J lost 7, with 17 bases in between. The CDR3 is CSHLGEGSEKLFF. The CDR3 coding sequence is TGCAGCCATCTCGGGGAAGGGAGTGAAAAACTGTTTTTT.

This chain links TRBV12-3 or TRBV12-4 with TRBJ2-3; 16 positions match TRBD2. J lost 2 bases, V lost 6 bases, and 2 bases had no gene match. This CDR3 spans 16 amino acids. CDR3 loop: CASRGLAGGITDTQYF. The CDR3 DNA reads as TGTGCCAGCAGGGGACTAGCGGGGGGGATCACAGATACGCAGTATTTT.

The chain links TRBV20-1 to TRBJ2-3; possibly TRBD2 for D (5 bases). V was pared by 1 base and J by 0 bases, with 11 bases between. Per germline, CDR1 DFQATT and CDR2 SNEGSKA (reference sequence). CDR3 length equals 15 residues. CDR3 DNA: TGCAGTGCTAGAGGGTACGGGATTAGCACAGATACGCAGTATTTT. Encoded protein: CSARGYGISTDTQYF.

This clonotype came up once. Relative to the germline gene, one junction end is altered; a read error may explain this. The chain couples TRBV12-3 or TRBV12-4 to TRBJ2-1; no firm D call. CDR3 length: 15 amino acids. CDR3 sequence (DNA): TGCGCCAGCAGTTCCGTGGTGAAGAGCGTTCATGAGCAGTTCTTC. It is translated as CASSSVVKSVHEQFF.

At least ten counts were recorded for this clonotype. This sequence joins TRBV5-4 and TRBJ1-6, with D possibly being TRBD1 (6 bases). Germline values: CDR1 SGHNT, CDR2 YYREEE (reference sequence). Trimming took off 0 bases at V and 7 bases at J, with 11 bases between the two ends. The CDR3 runs 15 residues. The CDR3 DNA reads as TGTGCCAGCAGCTTGGACAGGGCGGGGAATTCACCCCTCCACTTT. It codes for CASSLDRAGNSPLHF.